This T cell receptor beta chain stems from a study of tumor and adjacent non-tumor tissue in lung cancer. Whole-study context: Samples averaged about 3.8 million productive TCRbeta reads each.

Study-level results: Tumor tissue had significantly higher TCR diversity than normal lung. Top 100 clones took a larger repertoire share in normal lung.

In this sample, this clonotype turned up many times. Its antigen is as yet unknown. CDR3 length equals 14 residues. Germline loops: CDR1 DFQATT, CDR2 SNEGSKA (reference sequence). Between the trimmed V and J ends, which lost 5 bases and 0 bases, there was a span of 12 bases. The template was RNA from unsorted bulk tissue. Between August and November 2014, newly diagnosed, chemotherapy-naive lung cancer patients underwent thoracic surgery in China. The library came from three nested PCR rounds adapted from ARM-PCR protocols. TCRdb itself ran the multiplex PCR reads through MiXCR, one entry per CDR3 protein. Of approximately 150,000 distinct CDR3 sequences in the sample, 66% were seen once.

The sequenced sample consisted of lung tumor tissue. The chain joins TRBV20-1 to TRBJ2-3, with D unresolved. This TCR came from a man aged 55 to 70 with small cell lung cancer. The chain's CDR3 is CSALLPGSTDTQYF. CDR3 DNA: TGCAGTGCTCTTCTCCCCGGGAGCACAGATACGCAGTATTTT.